Below are 20 T cell receptor beta chains sequenced from a single sample in a study of preoperative IRX-2 immunotherapy in early breast cancer. The protocol was immunoSEQ multiplex PCR, while the TCRdb copy is restricted to in-frame clones and leaves out a portion. This sample has about 32,000 clones, with roughly 87% found just once. This sample's treatment: preoperative locoregional IRX-2 cytokine immunotherapy. This material consisted of lymph node tissue, taken from a patient treated with IRX-2 immunotherapy. These receptors all stem from a human donor with breast cancer.

The chain has TRBV19 and TRBJ1-1, with D hard to call. CDR3 size: 12 residues. The V gene lost 4 bases and the J gene lost 8 bases, with 11 bases spanning the gap. Germline-derived CDR1 and CDR2 are LNHDA and SQIVND (reference sequence). The CDR3 DNA follows: TGTGCCAGTAGTAGCGTGGGAACCGAAGCTTTCTTT. Amino acid sequence: CASSSVGTEAFF.

The V call is TRBV6-7, the J call TRBJ1-1; tentatively, D is TRBD1 (6 bases). TRBV6-7 is designated an ORF whose function remains uncertain. The CDR3 covers 12 residues. Deletions cut 6 bases from V and 11 bases from J, with 16 bases between. For the CDR3, the DNA is TGTGCCAGCAGAAAACAACAGGGAAACGCTTTCTTT. Its protein is CASRKQQGNAFF.

In DNA, the CDR3 is TGTGCCAGCAGACCGACTAGCGGGAGCTTGAACGAGCAGTACTTC. Amino acids: CASRPTSGSLNEQYF. The chain joins TRBV6-8 to TRBJ2-7; 12 nucleotides align to TRBD2. Unmatched junction bases numbered 8, after V lost 6 bases and J lost 5 bases. This CDR3 comprises 15 residues. Looked up from germline, CDR1 is MNHGY and CDR2 is SAAAGT.

This clone was picked up a small number of times. The rearrangement uses TRBV4-1 and TRBJ1-4; D may be TRBD1 (5 bases). The germline V and J ends were trimmed by 6 bases and 0 bases, with 26 bases remaining between them. This CDR3 has 20 residues. Germline CDR1 is MGHRA and CDR2 is YSYEKL. The DNA for the CDR3 is TGCGCCAGCAGATCCCCGAGGGGATCCAACCGACCTACAACTAATGAAAAACTGTTTTTT. It yields the protein CASRSPRGSNRPTTNEKLFF.

This clone was recorded once. V usage is TRBV11-3 and J usage is TRBJ2-7; a possible D gene is TRBD1 (5 bases). Germline values: CDR1 SGHNT, CDR2 YENEEA. There are 14 residues in the CDR3. V lost 7 bases and J 0 bases, leaving 13 bases between the germline ends. The CDR3 coding sequence is TGTGCCAGCACCAAACTTGGGGCCTCCTACGAGCAGTACTTC. This sequence encodes CASTKLGASYEQYF.

The V gene is TRBV6-4, the J gene TRBJ2-1; 15 nucleotides line up with TRBD2. The CDR3 loop spans 19 amino acids. The germline CDR1 and CDR2 sequences are MRHNA and SNTAGT. V was pared by 7 bases and J by 4 bases, with 14 bases of the junction left unmatched. CDR3 protein: CASKGLAGGPDYTYNEQFF. The CDR3, as DNA: TGTGCCAGCAAAGGACTAGCGGGAGGGCCTGATTATACTTACAATGAGCAGTTCTTC.

In its sample, this clone was seen a few times. The chain is built from TRBV19 and TRBJ2-2, with 9 bases that match TRBD1. The ends lost 9 bases at V and 5 bases at J; junction bases unmatched: 10. CDR3 length equals 15 residues. Germline values: CDR1 LNHDA, CDR2 SQIVND (reference sequence). As DNA, the CDR3 is TGTGCCAGCACACGGGACAGGGTTCTTACCGGGGAGCTGTTTTTT. This sequence encodes CASTRDRVLTGELFF. The full variable domain, rest sourced from reference TRBV19 and TRBJ2-2, is DGGITQSPKYLFRKEGQNVTLSCEQNLNHDAMYWYRQDPGQGLRLIYYSQIVNDFQKGDIAEGYSVSREKKESFPLTVTSAQKNPTAFYLCASTRDRVLTGELFFGEGSRLTVL.

This clone appeared a single time. The gene calls are TRBV30 and TRBJ2-5; D possibly corresponds to TRBD2 (5 bases). The V gene lost 3 bases and the J gene lost 0 bases, with 14 bases spanning the gap. The CDR3 is 15 residues long. Germline CDR1 is GTSNPN and CDR2 is SVGIG (reference sequence). CDR3 sequence (DNA): TGTGCCTGGAGAAGGAGCGGTGCGTACCAAGAGACCCAGTACTTC. It codes for CAWRRSGAYQETQYF.

The genes are TRBV6-8 and TRBJ1-2, with TRBD1 as a possible D gene (5 bases). V lost 4 bases and J 5 bases, leaving 8 bases between the germline ends. The germline CDR1 and CDR2 sequences are MNHGY and SAAAGT. This CDR3 is built from 12 residues. The CDR3 sequence is CASSFDSYGYTF. The CDR3 region has the DNA TGTGCCAGCAGTTTCGACAGTTATGGCTACACCTTC.

J is TRBJ2-5 and V is TRBV5-1; possible D gene TRBD1, 6 bases. The CDR3 totals 15 residues. Trimming took off 3 bases at V and 5 bases at J, with 17 bases between the two ends. From germline, CDR1 is SGHRS and CDR2 YFSETQ. CDR3 sequence: CASSYGGGLWETQYF. CDR3 DNA sequence: TGCGCCAGCAGCTATGGTGGGGGCCTTTGGGAGACCCAGTACTTC. The full variable domain, completed using reference TRBV5-1 and TRBJ2-5, is KAGVTQTPRYLIKTRGQQVTLSCSPISGHRSVSWYQQTPGQGLQFLFEYFSETQRNKGNFPGRFSGRQFSNSRSEMNVSTLELGDSALYLCASSYGGGLWETQYFGPGTRLLVL.

The CDR3 sequence is CASSLGGIAGRVTYEQYF. CDR3 DNA: TGTGCCAGCTCACTCGGGGGGATAGCGGGAAGGGTCACCTACGAGCAGTACTTC. This rearrangement joins TRBV18 to TRBJ2-7; TRBD2 agrees at 8 bases. Germline loops: CDR1 KGHSH, CDR2 LQKENI. The V and J ends lost 4 bases and 2 bases, in that order; junction bases with no gene match: 16. This CDR3 spans 18 amino acids.

The chain is built from TRBV18 and TRBJ2-1; 9 nucleotides line up with TRBD2. After removal of 3 bases from V and 6 bases from J, the junction contained 6 bases not matched to a gene. CDR3 length equals 15 residues. Germline V CDR1 and CDR2: KGHSH, LQKENI. The CDR3 is CASSPYSGSVNEQFF. The CDR3 DNA sequence: TGTGCCAGCTCACCCTATAGCGGGAGTGTCAATGAGCAGTTCTTC.

The chain carries TRBV19 and TRBJ1-5; 8 bases agree with TRBD1. This CDR3 contains 16 residues. V dropped 3 bases and J dropped 3; count of bases not matched to a gene: 7. CDR1 LNHDA and CDR2 SQIVND come from the germline V gene (reference sequence). In nucleotides, the CDR3 is TGTGCCAGTAGTATCAGGGGGCCCGCTTTCAATCAGCCCCAGCATTTT. Amino acid sequence: CASSIRGPAFNQPQHF.

A single count supports this clone. The V gene is TRBV30, the J gene TRBJ1-1; D is unresolved. From germline, CDR1 is GTSNPN and CDR2 SVGIG (reference sequence). The ends were cut back, 3 bases at V and 2 bases at J, with 10 bases in the middle. This CDR3 spans 13 amino acids. The CDR3 DNA is TGTGCCTGGAGATGGAAGGGAAACACTGAAGCTTTCTTT. This encodes CAWRWKGNTEAFF. The variable domain in full, completed from reference TRBV30 and TRBJ1-1, reads SQTIHQWPATLVQPVGSPLSLECTVEGTSNPNLYWYRQAAGRGLQLLFYSVGIGQISSEVPQNLSASRPQDRQFILSSKKLLLSDSGFYLCAWRWKGNTEAFFGQGTRLTVV.

The chain links TRBV19 to TRBJ1-2; D not certain. Germline V gene data show CDR1 as LNHDA and CDR2 as SQIVND (reference sequence). Trimming left V 3 bases short and J 0 bases short, with 11 bases between. The CDR3 loop spans 15 amino acids. This chain's CDR3 is CASSIHRVANYGYTF. As DNA, the CDR3 is TGTGCCAGTAGTATTCACCGGGTCGCTAACTATGGCTACACCTTC.

The rearrangement links TRBV5-1 to TRBJ1-5, with D possibly TRBD1 on 6 matching bases. The CDR3 consists of 18 residues. Germline CDR1 SGHRS, CDR2 YFSETQ. The V gene lost 0 bases and the J gene lost 2 bases, with 18 bases spanning the gap. CDR3 in amino acids: CASSLAPGGPLGNQPQHF. The CDR3 nucleotides read TGCGCCAGCAGCTTGGCCCCCGGGGGGCCCTTGGGCAATCAGCCCCAGCATTTT.

This chain connects TRBV6-8 to TRBJ1-2, with a possible D match to TRBD1 (6 bases). Trimming cost V 0 bases and J 2 bases, with 10 bases left between them. Germline lookup yields CDR1 MNHGY and CDR2 SAAAGT. The CDR3 covers 15 residues. CDR3 sequence reads: CASSYSGQGNYGYTF. CDR3 sequence (DNA): TGTGCCAGCAGTTACTCGGGACAAGGCAACTATGGCTACACCTTC.

This clone was found once. The chain has TRBV18 and TRBJ2-4, with a tentative D call TRBD1 (5 bases). The V gene's germline CDR1 is KGHSH and CDR2 LQKENI. V shed 0 bases and J shed 1 base, with 7 bases lying between them. The CDR3 totals 15 residues. CDR3 region: CASSPPSGAKNIQYF. For the CDR3, the DNA is TGTGCCAGCTCACCACCGTCAGGGGCCAAAAACATTCAGTACTTC.

This clone has just one count. The CDR3 nucleotides are TGTGCCAGCTCACCGAGGGACTTTGAGGGCGATACGCAGTATTTT. Protein: CASSPRDFEGDTQYF. This chain links TRBV18 with TRBJ2-3; possibly TRBD2 for D (6 bases). Germline loops: CDR1 KGHSH, CDR2 LQKENI. The ends were cut back, 3 bases at V and 6 bases at J, with 16 bases in the middle. The CDR3 spans 15 residues.

This chain connects TRBV25-1 to TRBJ2-1, with a possible D match to TRBD2 (5 bases). V lost 6 bases, J lost 0 bases, and 12 bases lay in between. Germline assignment: CDR1 MGHDK and CDR2 SYGVNS. The CDR3 covers 15 residues. The CDR3 loop is CASRVGASSYNEQFF. In nucleotides, the CDR3 is TGTGCCAGCAGAGTGGGAGCGAGCTCCTACAATGAGCAGTTCTTC.